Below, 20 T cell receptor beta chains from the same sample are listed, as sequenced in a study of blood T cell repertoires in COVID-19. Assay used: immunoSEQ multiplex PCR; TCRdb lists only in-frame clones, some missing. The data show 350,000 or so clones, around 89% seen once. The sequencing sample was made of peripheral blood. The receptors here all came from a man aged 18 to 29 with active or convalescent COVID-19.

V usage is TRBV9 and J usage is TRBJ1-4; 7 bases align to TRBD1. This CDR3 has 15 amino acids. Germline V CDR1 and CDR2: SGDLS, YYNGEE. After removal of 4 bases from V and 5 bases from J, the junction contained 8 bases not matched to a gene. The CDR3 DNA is TGTGCCAGCAGCTTACCGGGACAGCCAAATGAAAAACTGTTTTTT. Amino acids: CASSLPGQPNEKLFF. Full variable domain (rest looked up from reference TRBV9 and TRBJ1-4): DSGVTQTPKHLITATGQRVTLRCSPRSGDLSVYWYQQSLDQGLQFLIQYYNGEERAKGNILERFSAQQFPDLHSELNLSSLELGDSALYFCASSLPGQPNEKLFFGSGTQLSVL.

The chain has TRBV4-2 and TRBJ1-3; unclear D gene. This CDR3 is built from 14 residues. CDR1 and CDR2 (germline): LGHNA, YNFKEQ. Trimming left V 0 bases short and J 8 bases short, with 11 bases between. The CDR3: CASSQEFSEDTIYF. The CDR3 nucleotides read TGTGCCAGCAGCCAAGAATTTTCTGAGGACACCATATATTTT.

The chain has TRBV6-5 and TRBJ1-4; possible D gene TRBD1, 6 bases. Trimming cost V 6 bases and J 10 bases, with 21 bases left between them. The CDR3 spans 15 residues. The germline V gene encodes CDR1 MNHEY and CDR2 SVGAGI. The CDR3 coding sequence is TGTGCCAGCAGCCTTCAAGGGGGTCCGGCTGGAAAACTGTTTTTT. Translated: CASSLQGGPAGKLFF.

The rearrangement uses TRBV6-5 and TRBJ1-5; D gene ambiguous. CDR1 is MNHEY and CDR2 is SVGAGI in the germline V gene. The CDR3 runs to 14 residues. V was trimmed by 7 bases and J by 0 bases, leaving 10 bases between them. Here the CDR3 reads CASNGQVSNQPQHF. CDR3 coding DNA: TGTGCCAGCAATGGGCAGGTTAGCAATCAGCCCCAGCATTTT.

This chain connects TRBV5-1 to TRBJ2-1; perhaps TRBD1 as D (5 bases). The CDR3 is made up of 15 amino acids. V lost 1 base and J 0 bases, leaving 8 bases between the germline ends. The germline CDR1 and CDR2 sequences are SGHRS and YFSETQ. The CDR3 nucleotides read TGCGCCAGCAGCTTGACAGGCCTCTCCTACAATGAGCAGTTCTTC. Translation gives CASSLTGLSYNEQFF.

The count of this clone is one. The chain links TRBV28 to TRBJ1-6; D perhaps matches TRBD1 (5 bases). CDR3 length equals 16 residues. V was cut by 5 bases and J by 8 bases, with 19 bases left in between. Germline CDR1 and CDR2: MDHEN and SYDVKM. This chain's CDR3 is CASSPPLGGGDSPLHF. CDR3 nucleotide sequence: TGTGCCAGCAGTCCACCCCTTGGCGGAGGGGATTCACCCCTCCACTTT.

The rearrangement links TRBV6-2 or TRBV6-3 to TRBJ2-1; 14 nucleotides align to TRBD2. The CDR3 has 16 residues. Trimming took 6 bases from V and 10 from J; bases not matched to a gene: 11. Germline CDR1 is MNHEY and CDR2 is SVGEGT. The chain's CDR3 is CASSSPTSGGAREQFF. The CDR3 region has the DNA TGTGCCAGCAGCTCCCCGACTAGCGGGGGGGCGAGGGAGCAGTTCTTC.

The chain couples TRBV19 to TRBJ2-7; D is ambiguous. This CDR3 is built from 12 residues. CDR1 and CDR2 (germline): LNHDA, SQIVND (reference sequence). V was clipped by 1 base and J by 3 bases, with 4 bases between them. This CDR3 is CASSIAGYEQYF. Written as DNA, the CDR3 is TGTGCCAGTAGTATAGCCGGCTACGAGCAGTACTTC.

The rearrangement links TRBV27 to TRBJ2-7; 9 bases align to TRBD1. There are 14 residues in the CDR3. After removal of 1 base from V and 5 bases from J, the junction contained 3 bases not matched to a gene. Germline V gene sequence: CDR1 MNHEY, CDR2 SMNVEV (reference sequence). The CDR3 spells CASSLWDRAHEQYF. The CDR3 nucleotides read TGTGCCAGCAGTTTATGGGACAGGGCCCACGAGCAGTACTTC.

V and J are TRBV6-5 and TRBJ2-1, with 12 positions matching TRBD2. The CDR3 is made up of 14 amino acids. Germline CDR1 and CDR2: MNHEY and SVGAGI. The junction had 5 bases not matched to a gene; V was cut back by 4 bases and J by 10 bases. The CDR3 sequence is CASSWSSGRGEQFF. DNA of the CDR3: TGTGCCAGCAGTTGGTCTAGCGGGAGGGGCGAGCAGTTCTTC.

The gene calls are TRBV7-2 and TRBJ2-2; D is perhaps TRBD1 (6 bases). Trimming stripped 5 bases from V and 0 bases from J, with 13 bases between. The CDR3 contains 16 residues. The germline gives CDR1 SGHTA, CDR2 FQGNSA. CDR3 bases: TGTGCCAGCAGCGTCATGGGGACAACGAACACCGGGGAGCTGTTTTTT. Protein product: CASSVMGTTNTGELFF. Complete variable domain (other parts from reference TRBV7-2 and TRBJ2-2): GAGVSQSPSNKVTEKGKDVELRCDPISGHTALYWYRQSLGQGLEFLIYFQGNSAPDKSGLPSDRFSAERTGGSVSTLTIQRTQQEDSAVYLCASSVMGTTNTGELFFGEGSRLTVL.

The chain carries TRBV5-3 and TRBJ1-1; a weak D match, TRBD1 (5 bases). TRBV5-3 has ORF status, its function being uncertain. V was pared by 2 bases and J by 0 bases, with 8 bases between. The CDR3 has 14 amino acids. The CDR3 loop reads CARSFRAMNTEAFF. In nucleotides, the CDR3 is TGTGCCAGAAGCTTCAGGGCGATGAACACTGAAGCTTTCTTT.

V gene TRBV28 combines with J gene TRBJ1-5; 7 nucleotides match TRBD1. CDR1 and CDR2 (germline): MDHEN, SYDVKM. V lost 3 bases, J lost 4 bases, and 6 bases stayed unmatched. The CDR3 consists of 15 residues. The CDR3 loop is CASSLLDRENQPQHF. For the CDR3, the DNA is TGTGCCAGCAGTTTGCTCGACAGGGAAAATCAGCCCCAGCATTTT.

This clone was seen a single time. In DNA, the CDR3 is TGCGCCAGCAGCTTGGGCAGGCTCAGAGAAAGGACCGGGGAGCTGTTTTTT. Amino acid sequence: CASSLGRLRERTGELFF. The chain employs TRBV5-1 and TRBJ2-2; D call uncertain. V lost 0 bases and J lost 5, with 17 bases in between. The CDR3 runs 17 residues. CDR1 and CDR2 (germline): SGHRS, YFSETQ.

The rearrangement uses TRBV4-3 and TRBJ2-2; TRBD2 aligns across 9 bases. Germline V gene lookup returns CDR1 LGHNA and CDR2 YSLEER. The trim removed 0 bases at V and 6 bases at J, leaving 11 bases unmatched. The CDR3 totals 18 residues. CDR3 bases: TGCGCCAGCAGCCAAGATCGTTATAGCGGGAGTTTCGCCGGGGAGCTGTTTTTT. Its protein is CASSQDRYSGSFAGELFF.

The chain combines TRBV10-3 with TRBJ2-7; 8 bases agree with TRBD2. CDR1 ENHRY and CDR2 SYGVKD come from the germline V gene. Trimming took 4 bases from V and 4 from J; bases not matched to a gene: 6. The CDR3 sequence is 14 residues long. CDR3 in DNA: TGTGCCATCAGTGGACTGGCGGGGGGTTACGAGCAGTACTTC. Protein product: CAISGLAGGYEQYF.

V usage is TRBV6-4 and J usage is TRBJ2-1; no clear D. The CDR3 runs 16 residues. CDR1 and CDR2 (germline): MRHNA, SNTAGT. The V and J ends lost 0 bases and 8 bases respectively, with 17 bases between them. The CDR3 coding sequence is TGTGCCAGCAGTGACTCGATTGTGACCAATCGGGATGAGCAGTTCTTC. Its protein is CASSDSIVTNRDEQFF.

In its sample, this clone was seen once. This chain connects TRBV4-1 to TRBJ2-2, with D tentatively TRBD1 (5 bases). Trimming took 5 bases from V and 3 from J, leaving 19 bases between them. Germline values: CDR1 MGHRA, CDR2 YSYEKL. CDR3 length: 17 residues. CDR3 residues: CASSFQLGQGYTGELFF. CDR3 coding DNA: TGCGCCAGCAGCTTCCAACTGGGCCAGGGCTACACCGGGGAGCTGTTTTTT.

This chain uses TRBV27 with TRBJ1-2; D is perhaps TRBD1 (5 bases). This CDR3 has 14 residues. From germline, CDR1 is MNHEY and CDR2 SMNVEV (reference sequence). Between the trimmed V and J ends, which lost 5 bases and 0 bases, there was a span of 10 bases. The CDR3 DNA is TGTGCCAGCAGTGTAGGGGCACCTAACTATGGCTACACCTTC. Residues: CASSVGAPNYGYTF.

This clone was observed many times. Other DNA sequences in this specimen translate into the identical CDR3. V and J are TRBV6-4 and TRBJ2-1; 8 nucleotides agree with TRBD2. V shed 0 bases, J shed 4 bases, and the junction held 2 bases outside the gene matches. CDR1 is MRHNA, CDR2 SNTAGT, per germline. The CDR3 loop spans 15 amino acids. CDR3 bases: TGTGCCAGCAGTGACTCTCGGGGGGGATACAATGAGCAGTTCTTC. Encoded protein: CASSDSRGGYNEQFF.